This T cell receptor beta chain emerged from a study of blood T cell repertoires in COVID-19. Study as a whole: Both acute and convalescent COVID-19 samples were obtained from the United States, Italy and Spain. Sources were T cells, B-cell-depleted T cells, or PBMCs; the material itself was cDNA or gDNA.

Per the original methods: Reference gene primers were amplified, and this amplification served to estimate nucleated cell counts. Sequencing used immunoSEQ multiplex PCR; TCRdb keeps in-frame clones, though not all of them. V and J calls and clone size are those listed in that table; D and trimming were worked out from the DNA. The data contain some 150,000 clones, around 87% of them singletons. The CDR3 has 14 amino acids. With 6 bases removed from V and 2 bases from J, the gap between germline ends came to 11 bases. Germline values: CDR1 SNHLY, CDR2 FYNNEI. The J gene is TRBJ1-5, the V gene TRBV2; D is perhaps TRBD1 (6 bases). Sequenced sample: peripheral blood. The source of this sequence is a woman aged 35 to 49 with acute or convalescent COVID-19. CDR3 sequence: CASSTSGGNQPQHF. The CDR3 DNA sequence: TGTGCCAGCAGCACTTCAGGGGGCAATCAGCCCCAGCATTTT.